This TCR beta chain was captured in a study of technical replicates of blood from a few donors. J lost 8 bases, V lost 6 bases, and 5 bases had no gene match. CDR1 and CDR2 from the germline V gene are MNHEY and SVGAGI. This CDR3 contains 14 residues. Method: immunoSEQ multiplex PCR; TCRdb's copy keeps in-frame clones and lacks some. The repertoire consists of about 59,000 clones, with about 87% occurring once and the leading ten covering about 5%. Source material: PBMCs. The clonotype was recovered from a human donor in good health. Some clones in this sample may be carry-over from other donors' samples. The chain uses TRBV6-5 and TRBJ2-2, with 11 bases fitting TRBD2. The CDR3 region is CASSYSGRGGELFF. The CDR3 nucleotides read TGTGCCAGCAGCTATAGCGGGAGGGGTGGGGAGCTGTTTTTT.